Presented here are 17 T cell receptor beta chains from one specimen sequenced in a study of T cells expressing NK-cell markers. TCRdb reprocessed the 5' RACE reads and reports one entry per CDR3 protein, with no DNA. This table lists approximately 460,000 distinct CDR3 sequences. The material sequenced was blood T cells: a sorted CD56 or NKG2C T cell subset, CD4+ or CD8+ T cells, or bulk PBMC T cells (not recorded which). All receptors derive from a woman aged 18-70 years in good health.

The V call is TRBV20-1, the J call TRBJ2-7; TCRdb gives TRBD1 as the D gene, but with no DNA this cannot be confirmed. CDR1 DFQATT and CDR2 SNEGSKA come from the germline V gene (reference sequence). The CDR3 runs to 12 residues. The CDR3 sequence is CSATGTAYEQYF.

CDR3 sequence reads: CSTLTSGTSTDTQYF. The chain employs TRBV29-1 and TRBJ2-3; there is no DNA to check the TCRdb D call of TRBD2. The CDR3 sequence is 15 residues long. Per the germline V gene, CDR1 is SQVTM and CDR2 is ANQGSEA.

This CDR3 is CASSQADRNTGELFF. The rearrangement links TRBV4-3 to TRBJ2-2; TCRdb selects TRBD1, and the lack of DNA leaves this call unchecked. The CDR3 is 15 amino acids. CDR1 and CDR2 from the germline V gene are LGHNA and YSLEER.

The chain recombines TRBV12-3 or TRBV12-4 with TRBJ2-3; TCRdb designates TRBD1, a call that cannot be tested without DNA. The CDR3 has 15 amino acids. This chain's CDR3 is CASSPRGGTAGTQYF.

The gene calls are TRBV20-1 and TRBJ1-5. The CDR3 extends over 12 amino acids. CDR1 and CDR2 (germline): DFQATT, SNEGSKA (reference sequence). CDR3 region: CSARDVGQPQHF.

This chain connects TRBV20-1 to TRBJ2-5; TCRdb calls TRBD1, which cannot be checked without DNA. Germline lookup yields CDR1 DFQATT and CDR2 SNEGSKA (reference sequence). The CDR3 totals 14 residues. The CDR3 sequence: CSARGTGGDETQYF.

The chain is built from TRBV20-1 and TRBJ2-3. CDR1 and CDR2 (germline): DFQATT, SNEGSKA (reference sequence). This CDR3 has 14 residues. The CDR3 is CSARVPASGDTQYF.

J is TRBJ2-7 and V is TRBV7-2; checking the TCRdb D call of TRBD1 is not possible without DNA. Looked up from germline, CDR1 is SGHTA and CDR2 is FQGNSA. The CDR3 consists of 12 residues. CDR3 in amino acids: CASSGGRSEQYF.

V is TRBV7-2 and J is TRBJ2-7; TCRdb picks TRBD1, but there is no DNA to check that call. This CDR3 has 16 residues. CDR1 SGHTA and CDR2 FQGNSA come from the germline V gene. CDR3 sequence reads: CASSLAPGQGLREQYF.

This rearrangement joins TRBV7-6 to TRBJ2-1. From germline, CDR1 is SGHVS and CDR2 FNYEAQ. The CDR3 has 14 amino acids. The CDR3 region is CASSLAAESNEQFF.

This chain links TRBV29-1 with TRBJ2-1. The CDR3 covers 12 residues. CDR1 is SQVTM, CDR2 ANQGSEA, per germline. The CDR3: CSVSKGYDEQFF.

The J gene is TRBJ2-7, the V gene TRBV11-1; checking the TCRdb D call of TRBD2 is not possible without DNA. Germline loops: CDR1 SGHAT, CDR2 FQDESV (reference sequence). The CDR3 length is 13 residues. The CDR3 loop reads CASSLSRERAVYF.

The J gene is TRBJ2-1, the V gene TRBV5-1; TCRdb calls TRBD2, which cannot be checked without DNA. This CDR3 region has 13 residues. CDR1 is SGHRS and CDR2 is YFSETQ in the germline V gene. CDR3 in amino acids: CASTLPGLDEQFF.

The V call is TRBV29-1, the J call TRBJ2-7. Germline V gives CDR1 SQVTM, CDR2 ANQGSEA. This CDR3 has 12 amino acids. The CDR3 loop is CSVDRGSYEQYF.

The rearrangement joins TRBV6-5 to TRBJ1-2. CDR3 size: 12 residues. Germline V gives CDR1 MNHEY, CDR2 SVGAGI. This CDR3 reads CASRPNTGPYTF.

The rearrangement joins TRBV29-1 to TRBJ2-3; TCRdb lists TRBD2, though no DNA is available to test this call. The germline V gene has CDR1 SQVTM and CDR2 ANQGSEA. This CDR3 has 14 residues. The CDR3 here is CSPAGLAATDTQYF.

The J gene is TRBJ1-1, the V gene TRBV5-1. The CDR3 sequence is 12 residues long. Germline V gene lookup returns CDR1 SGHRS and CDR2 YFSETQ. CDR3 residues: CASSLLGTEAFF.